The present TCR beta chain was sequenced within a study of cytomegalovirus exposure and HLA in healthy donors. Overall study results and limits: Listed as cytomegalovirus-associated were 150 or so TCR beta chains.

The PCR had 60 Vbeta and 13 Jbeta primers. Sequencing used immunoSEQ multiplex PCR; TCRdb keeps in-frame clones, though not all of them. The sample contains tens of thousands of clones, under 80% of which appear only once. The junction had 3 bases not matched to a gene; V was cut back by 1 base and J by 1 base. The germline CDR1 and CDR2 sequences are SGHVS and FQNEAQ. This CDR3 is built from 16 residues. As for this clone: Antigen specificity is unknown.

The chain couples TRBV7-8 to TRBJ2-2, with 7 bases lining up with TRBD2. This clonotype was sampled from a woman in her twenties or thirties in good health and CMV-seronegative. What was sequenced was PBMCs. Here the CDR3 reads CASSLVVAGNTGELFF. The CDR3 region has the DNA TGTGCCAGCAGCTTAGTTGTAGCGGGGAACACCGGGGAGCTGTTTTTT. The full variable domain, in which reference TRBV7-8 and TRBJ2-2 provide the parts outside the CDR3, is GAGVSQSPRYKVAKRGQDVALRCDPISGHVSLFWYQQALGQGPEFLTYFQNEAQLDKSGLPSDRFFAERPEGSVSTLKIQRTQQEDSAVYLCASSLVVAGNTGELFFGEGSRLTVL.